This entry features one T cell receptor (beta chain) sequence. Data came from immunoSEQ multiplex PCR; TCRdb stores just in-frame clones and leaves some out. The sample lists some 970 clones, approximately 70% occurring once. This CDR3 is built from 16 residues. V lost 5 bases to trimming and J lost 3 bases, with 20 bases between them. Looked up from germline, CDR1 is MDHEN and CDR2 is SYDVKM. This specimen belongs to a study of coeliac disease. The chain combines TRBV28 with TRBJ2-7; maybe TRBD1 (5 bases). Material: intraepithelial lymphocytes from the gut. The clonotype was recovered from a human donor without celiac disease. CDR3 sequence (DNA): TGTGCCAGCAGTCCACCAACAGGCCCAGCTCACTACGAGCAGTACTTC. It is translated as CASSPPTGPAHYEQYF.